The following is a TCR beta chain sequence with its context. What it binds is unknown. With a much larger clone just one base away, this may be a read error. The same CDR3 also results from other DNA sequences found in this sample. The assay was run at deep level. The repertoire was sequenced with immunoSEQ multiplex PCR; TCRdb's copy has only in-frame clones and lacks some. The profile shows fewer than 850,000 clones, roughly 78% of them singletons. This record belongs to a study of shared clonotypes between healthy human individuals. Study-level background: Three plates each covered CD4 naive and memory; CD8 naive two, CD8 memory one.

In the CD4+ fraction, cells were divided into CD45RA+ naive and CD45RA-negative memory subsets. Points from the study as a whole: Naive subsets generally had larger estimated richness than memory subsets.

The CDR3 has 14 amino acids. V was pared by 1 base and J by 4 bases, with 8 bases between. Per the germline V gene, CDR1 is SGHTA and CDR2 is FQGNSA. The chain joins TRBV7-2 to TRBJ1-5; TRBD1 might be the D (6 bases). The clonotype was recovered from a young woman in good health. The source material was memory CD4+ T cells sorted from blood. Subset specified: CD45RA-negative fraction. The CDR3 DNA follows: TGTGCCAGCAGCTTAGAGGGGGGAAATCAGCCCCAGCATTTT. This translates into CASSLEGGNQPQHF.